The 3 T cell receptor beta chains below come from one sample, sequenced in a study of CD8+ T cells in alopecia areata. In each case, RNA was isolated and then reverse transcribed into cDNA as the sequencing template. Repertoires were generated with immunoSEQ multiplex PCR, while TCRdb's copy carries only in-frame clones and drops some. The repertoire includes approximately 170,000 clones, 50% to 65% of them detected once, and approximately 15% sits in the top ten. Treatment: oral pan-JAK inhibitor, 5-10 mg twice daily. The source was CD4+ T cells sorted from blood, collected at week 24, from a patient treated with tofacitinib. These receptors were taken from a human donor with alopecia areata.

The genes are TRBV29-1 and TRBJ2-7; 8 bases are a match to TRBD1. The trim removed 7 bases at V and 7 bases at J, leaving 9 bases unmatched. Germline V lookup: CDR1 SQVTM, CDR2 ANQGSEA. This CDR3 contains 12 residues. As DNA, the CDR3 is TGCAGCGGACCTAGACAGGGGCAGGAGCAGTACTTC. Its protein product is CSGPRQGQEQYF.

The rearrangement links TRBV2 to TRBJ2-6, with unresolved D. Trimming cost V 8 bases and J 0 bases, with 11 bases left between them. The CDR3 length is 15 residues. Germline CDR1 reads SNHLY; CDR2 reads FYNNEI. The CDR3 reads CASRLEISGANVLTF. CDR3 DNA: TGTGCCAGCCGGCTCGAGATCTCTGGGGCCAACGTCCTGACTTTC.

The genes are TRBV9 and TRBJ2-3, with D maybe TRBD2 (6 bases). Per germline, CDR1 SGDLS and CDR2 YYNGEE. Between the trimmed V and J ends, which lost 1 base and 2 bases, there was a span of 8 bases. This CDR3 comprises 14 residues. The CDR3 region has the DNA TGTGCCAGCAGCGTACGGGGGTCCACAGATACGCAGTATTTT. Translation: CASSVRGSTDTQYF.